This T cell receptor beta chain appears in the sequencing data of a study of T cells after yellow fever vaccination. Study background: Each low-cell-number fraction was prepared by means of SMART-Seq v4 Ultra Low Input.

This CDR3 has 15 residues. V lost 0 bases and J 2 bases, leaving 10 bases between the germline ends. Germline-derived CDR1 and CDR2 are SGHTA and FQGNSA. The 5'RACE template-switching step produced TCR cDNA and added a universal primer site and UMIs. TCRdb itself ran the 5' RACE reads through MiXCR, one entry per CDR3 protein. The top ten hold over 15% of the sample, which has about 320,000 distinct CDR3 sequences, around 6.8% seen once. The specimen was PBMCs, collected roughly seven weeks after the first yellow fever vaccination. The receptor was derived from a man in his late teens or twenties who received the YFV17D yellow fever vaccine. V is TRBV7-2 and J is TRBJ2-5, with no clear D. The CDR3 protein is CASSLAWGSQETQYF. In DNA form, the CDR3 reads TGTGCCAGCAGCTTAGCCTGGGGTTCACAAGAGACCCAGTACTTC.